What follows describes a single T cell receptor (beta chain). The data are from a study of blood T cells in healthy people across ages. With a J-beta primer mix and a sample-barcoded 5' primer, a second PCR ran about 7 to 11 cycles. Each cDNA molecule was tagged by a template-switch adaptor with 12 random nucleotides. TCRdb recomputed calls from the 5' RACE reads with MiXCR, one row per CDR3 protein. The table shows approximately 600,000 distinct CDR3 sequences, with roughly 50% occurring only once. Isolated PBMCs totaled at least 6 million in each sample. The CDR3 runs to 12 residues. Trimming took 4 bases from V and 5 from J, leaving 11 bases between them. Germline V gene lookup returns CDR1 DFQATT and CDR2 SNEGSKA (reference sequence).

The gene calls are TRBV20-1 and TRBJ2-5; no clear D gene. The TCR was taken from a man in his sixties in good health. Sequencing was done on a sample of blood. The CDR3 DNA sequence: TGCAGTGCTACTATGACGGGTGAGACCCAGTACTTC. It encodes CSATMTGETQYF.